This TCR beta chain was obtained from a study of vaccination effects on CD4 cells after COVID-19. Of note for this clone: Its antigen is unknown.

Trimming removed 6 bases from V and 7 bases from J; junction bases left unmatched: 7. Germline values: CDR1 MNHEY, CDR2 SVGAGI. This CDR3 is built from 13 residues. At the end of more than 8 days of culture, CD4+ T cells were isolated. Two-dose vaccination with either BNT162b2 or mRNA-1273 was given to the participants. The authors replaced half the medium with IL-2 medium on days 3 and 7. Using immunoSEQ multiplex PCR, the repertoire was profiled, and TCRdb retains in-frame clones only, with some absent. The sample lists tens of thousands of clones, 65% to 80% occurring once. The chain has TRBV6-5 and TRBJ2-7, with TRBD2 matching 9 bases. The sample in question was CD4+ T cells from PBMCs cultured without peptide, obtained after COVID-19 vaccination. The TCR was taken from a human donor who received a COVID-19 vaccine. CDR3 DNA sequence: TGTGCCAGCAGGGCTGCGGGGGGGCGGGAGCAGTACGTC. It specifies CASRAAGGREQYV.